The 30 T cell receptor beta chains presented below share a single source sample, sequenced in a study of OX40 agonist ivuxolimab in advanced cancers. The library was obtained by the immunoSEQ multiplex PCR assay. TCRdb's version of the immuneACCESS table is confined to in-frame rearrangements and falls short of the full clone set. An unresolved V gene accounts for under half of the shortfall where checked; the remainder is of unknown origin. The sample table shows some 64,000 clones, and about 90% are seen once. 0.3% to 0.35% of the sample is in the top ten clones. The sample here was CD4+ or CD8+ T cells sorted from blood, taken in a trial of the OX40 agonist ivuxolimab. Receptor source: an adult with an advanced solid tumor such as melanoma, head and neck, liver or kidney cancer.

This clone was found a few times. The chain uses TRBV6-6 and TRBJ2-4; the D gene is possibly TRBD1 (6 bases). The CDR3 is made up of 16 amino acids. The ends were cut back, 8 bases at V and 0 bases at J, with 17 bases in the middle. CDR1 is MNHNY and CDR2 is SVGAGI in the germline V gene (reference sequence). In DNA, the CDR3 is TGTGCCAGCTTTAGCCCGGGACAACTAGCCAAAAACATTCAGTACTTC. Its protein product is CASFSPGQLAKNIQYF.

The V and J genes are TRBV2 and TRBJ1-6; D unresolved. This CDR3 comprises 13 residues. Germline CDR1 and CDR2: SNHLY and FYNNEI. The V end was cut by 9 bases, the J end by 8 bases, with 14 bases between. Here the CDR3 DNA reads TGTGCCAGTAAAGAACAGCTCGATTCACCCCTCCACTTT. Its translation: CASKEQLDSPLHF.

This clone was counted a single time. The chain joins TRBV7-2 to TRBJ1-5; D is undetermined. Trimming removed 2 bases from V and 4 bases from J, with 6 bases in between. The CDR3 is 13 residues long. Germline V CDR1 and CDR2: SGHTA, FQGNSA. The CDR3 loop reads CASSLSPNQPQHF. DNA of the CDR3: TGTGCCAGCAGCTTATCCCCAAATCAGCCCCAGCATTTT.

The V gene is TRBV15, the J gene TRBJ1-3; D might be TRBD1 (6 bases). Germline V gene sequence: CDR1 LNHNV, CDR2 YYDKDF (reference sequence). V was cut by 0 bases and J by 0 bases, with 12 bases left in between. The CDR3 extends over 17 amino acids. This CDR3 is CATSRDSGARSGNTIYF. The DNA of the CDR3 is TGTGCCACCAGCAGAGATTCGGGGGCCCGCTCTGGAAACACCATATATTTT. Using reference TRBV15 and TRBJ1-3 for the parts outside the CDR3, the full variable domain is DAMVIQNPRYQVTQFGKPVTLSCSQTLNHNVMYWYQQKSSQAPKLLFHYYDKDFNNEADTPDNFQSRRPNTSFCFLDIRSPGLGDTAMYLCATSRDSGARSGNTIYFGEGSWLTVV.

This chain joins TRBV7-3 and TRBJ1-3, with D unresolved. CDR3 length equals 15 residues. In germline, CDR1 is SGHTA, CDR2 FQGTGA. V was clipped by 1 base and J by 2 bases, with 9 bases between them. CDR3 region: CASSLNVGAGNTIYF. The CDR3 DNA is TGTGCCAGCAGCTTAAATGTGGGTGCTGGAAACACCATATATTTT. Supplemented by reference TRBV7-3 and TRBJ1-3, the full variable domain reads GAGVSQTPSNKVTEKGKYVELRCDPISGHTALYWYRQSLGQGPEFLIYFQGTGAADDSGLPNDRFFAVRPEGSVSTLKIQRTERGDSAVYLCASSLNVGAGNTIYFGEGSWLTVV.

The rearrangement uses TRBV28 and TRBJ1-2; 10 nucleotides line up with TRBD1. The CDR3 is 15 amino acids. V gave up 5 bases and J gave up 8 bases; unmatched junction bases: 11. CDR1 MDHEN and CDR2 SYDVKM come from the germline V gene. This CDR3 is CASSPFRQGARGYTF. The CDR3 DNA sequence: TGTGCCAGCAGTCCGTTTAGACAGGGGGCTCGGGGCTACACCTTC.

This clone was counted only a few times. The gene calls are TRBV10-3 and TRBJ1-1, with 9 bases that match TRBD1. V dropped 5 bases and J dropped 6; count of bases not matched to a gene: 7. From germline, CDR1 is ENHRY and CDR2 SYGVKD. The CDR3 spans 14 residues. CDR3 coding DNA: TGTGCCATCAGTCGACAGGGGGATACTGCTGAAGCTTTCTTT. Amino acids: CAISRQGDTAEAFF.

The V call is TRBV25-1, the J call TRBJ1-6; D unclear. Germline V lookup: CDR1 MGHDK, CDR2 SYGVNS. Trimming pared 6 bases from V and 5 bases from J, leaving 14 bases between. This CDR3 contains 15 residues. CDR3 sequence reads: CASSPNGGNNSPLHF. In nucleotides, the CDR3 is TGTGCCAGCAGCCCCAACGGAGGCAATAATTCACCCCTCCACTTT.

V gene TRBV5-6 combines with J gene TRBJ1-1; D not resolved. With 3 bases removed from V and 1 base from J, the gap between germline ends came to 16 bases. The CDR3 consists of 16 residues. CDR1 is SGHDT, CDR2 YYEEEE, per germline. Here the CDR3 DNA reads TGTGCCAGCAGCTCCCTTATCCGGGAAGGGAACACTGAAGCTTTCTTT. It encodes CASSSLIREGNTEAFF.

The chain is built from TRBV9 and TRBJ2-3; perhaps TRBD1 as D (6 bases). The CDR3 is 16 amino acids. From germline, CDR1 is SGDLS and CDR2 YYNGEE. The V end was cut by 0 bases, the J end by 3 bases, with 14 bases between. In DNA, the CDR3 is TGTGCCAGCAGCGTAGCGGTGGGACAATTAACAGATACGCAGTATTTT. Translated, it gives CASSVAVGQLTDTQYF. The whole variable domain, remainder taken from reference TRBV9 and TRBJ2-3, is DSGVTQTPKHLITATGQRVTLRCSPRSGDLSVYWYQQSLDQGLQFLIQYYNGEERAKGNILERFSAQQFPDLHSELNLSSLELGDSALYFCASSVAVGQLTDTQYFGPGTRLTVL.

The genes are TRBV9 and TRBJ2-2, with 7 bases lining up with TRBD1. J lost 7 bases, V lost 4 bases, and 7 bases had no gene match. Germline CDR1 and CDR2: SGDLS and YYNGEE. This CDR3 region has 14 residues. CDR3 region: CASSKGTDRGELFF. Here the CDR3 DNA reads TGTGCCAGCAGCAAGGGGACAGATCGCGGGGAGCTGTTTTTT.

This chain links TRBV29-1 with TRBJ1-3; the D gene is possibly TRBD1 (6 bases). The V gene's germline CDR1 is SQVTM and CDR2 ANQGSEA. Between the trimmed V and J ends, which lost 7 bases and 8 bases, there was a span of 15 bases. The CDR3 spans 12 residues. DNA of the CDR3: TGCAGCGCCGTGACAGGTTTCGACACCATATATTTT. Protein: CSAVTGFDTIYF.

V and J are TRBV6-1 and TRBJ1-3, with a tentative D call TRBD1 (6 bases). Trimming left V 2 bases short and J 0 bases short, with 11 bases between. The germline CDR1 and CDR2 sequences are MNHNS and SASEGT. CDR3 length: 16 amino acids. The CDR3 region is CASSEQQGFSGNTIYF. The CDR3 region has the DNA TGTGCCAGCAGTGAACAACAGGGATTCTCTGGAAACACCATATATTTT.

The V call is TRBV10-3, the J call TRBJ2-3, with TRBD2 identical over 12 bases. The germline CDR1 and CDR2 sequences are ENHRY and SYGVKD. This CDR3 has 17 amino acids. Trimming took 3 bases from V and 5 from J; bases not matched to a gene: 9. Here the CDR3 reads CAISDRLAGGHGDTQYF. The CDR3 DNA is TGTGCCATCAGTGATAGGCTAGCGGGGGGGCATGGAGATACGCAGTATTTT.

This clone was counted between two and nine times. The chain combines TRBV5-4 with TRBJ1-3, with D maybe TRBD1 (6 bases). V was cut by 0 bases and J by 4 bases, with 20 bases left in between. The germline CDR1 and CDR2 sequences are SGHNT and YYREEE (reference sequence). CDR3 length: 18 residues. The CDR3 DNA is TGTGCCAGCAGCTTGGGGGGGCAGAACAGGGTTATGGGAAACACCATATATTTT. Amino acids: CASSLGGQNRVMGNTIYF. The full variable domain, rest sourced from reference TRBV5-4 and TRBJ1-3, is ETGVTQSPTHLIKTRGQQVTLRCSSQSGHNTVSWYQQALGQGPQFIFQYYREEENGRGNFPPRFSGLQFPNYSSELNVNALELDDSALYLCASSLGGQNRVMGNTIYFGEGSWLTVV.

This chain connects TRBV27 to TRBJ2-1; D perhaps matches TRBD1 (5 bases). Germline V gives CDR1 MNHEY, CDR2 SMNVEV (reference sequence). The CDR3 spans 14 residues. The V end lost 6 bases, the J end lost 7 bases, and 16 bases lay between the germline ends. CDR3 sequence reads: CASSHSRRANEQFF. CDR3 DNA: TGTGCCAGCAGCCACTCCCGCAGGGCAAATGAGCAGTTCTTC.

The V call is TRBV5-4, the J call TRBJ1-6; maybe TRBD1 (5 bases). This CDR3 comprises 15 residues. In germline, CDR1 is SGHNT, CDR2 YYREEE (reference sequence). V dropped 4 bases and J dropped 4 bases, with 12 bases sitting between them. CDR3 DNA sequence: TGTGCCAGCAGCCTGGGGGGAGCTTATAATTCACCCCTCCACTTT. Residues: CASSLGGAYNSPLHF. The variable domain in full, with the rest retrieved from reference TRBV5-4 and TRBJ1-6, is ETGVTQSPTHLIKTRGQQVTLRCSSQSGHNTVSWYQQALGQGPQFIFQYYREEENGRGNFPPRFSGLQFPNYSSELNVNALELDDSALYLCASSLGGAYNSPLHFGNGTRLTVT.

The V call is TRBV27, the J call TRBJ1-1; perhaps TRBD1 as D (5 bases). The germline V gene encodes CDR1 MNHEY and CDR2 SMNVEV (reference sequence). V was pared by 4 bases and J by 1 base, with 13 bases between. The CDR3 is made up of 15 amino acids. The CDR3 coding sequence is TGTGCCAGCAGTTCCCCGGGGCAGCCGAACACTGAAGCTTTCTTT. This translates into CASSSPGQPNTEAFF.

The table lists this clone with a few counts. The genes are TRBV6-5 and TRBJ1-1; maybe TRBD1 (6 bases). This CDR3 contains 13 residues. Germline V CDR1 and CDR2: MNHEY, SVGAGI. V lost 5 bases to trimming and J lost 7 bases, with 14 bases between them. The CDR3 loop is CASSRQGQDEAFF. In DNA form, the CDR3 reads TGTGCCAGCAGTCGGCAGGGGCAAGATGAAGCTTTCTTT.

The genes are TRBV11-3 and TRBJ2-7; weak D call: TRBD2 (6 bases). Germline V gene sequence: CDR1 SGHNT, CDR2 YENEEA. CDR3 length: 13 residues. V was pared by 4 bases and J by 6 bases, with 13 bases between. In DNA form, the CDR3 reads TGTGCCAGCAGCTCCGAGGAGGGCCTCGAGCAGTACTTC. It encodes CASSSEEGLEQYF.

The chain has TRBV30 and TRBJ2-7; no firm D call. Looked up from germline, CDR1 is GTSNPN and CDR2 is SVGIG (reference sequence). The CDR3 is made up of 12 amino acids. V gave up 3 bases and J gave up 2 bases, with 8 bases separating them. This CDR3 reads CAWRGITYEQYF. CDR3 coding DNA: TGTGCCTGGAGGGGGATAACCTACGAGCAGTACTTC. The whole variable domain, remainder taken from reference TRBV30 and TRBJ2-7, is SQTIHQWPATLVQPVGSPLSLECTVEGTSNPNLYWYRQAAGRGLQLLFYSVGIGQISSEVPQNLSASRPQDRQFILSSKKLLLSDSGFYLCAWRGITYEQYFGPGTRLTVT.

CDR3 sequence: CASGLGQADTQYF. CDR3 DNA: TGTGCTAGTGGTTTGGGACAGGCAGATACGCAGTATTTT. The chain employs TRBV12-5 and TRBJ2-3; D is perhaps TRBD1 (6 bases). CDR1 is LGHNT and CDR2 is FRNRAP in the germline V gene. Trimming stripped 1 base from V and 4 bases from J, with 6 bases between. The CDR3 totals 13 residues.

CDR3 in DNA: TGTGCCAGCAGCCGACAGGGACTTGGCACTGAAGCTTTCTTT. This codes for CASSRQGLGTEAFF. V is TRBV6-5 and J is TRBJ1-1; 7 nucleotides align to TRBD1. The ends lost 6 bases at V and 4 bases at J; junction bases unmatched: 8. Germline V gene data show CDR1 as MNHEY and CDR2 as SVGAGI. The CDR3 runs to 14 residues.

This clone was seen more than once but under ten times. The chain is built from TRBV5-4 and TRBJ2-7; weak D call: TRBD1 (5 bases). The CDR3 sequence is 14 residues long. V was shortened by 7 bases and J by 0 bases, with 14 bases between the two germline ends. CDR1 is SGHNT, CDR2 YYREEE, per germline (reference sequence). The CDR3 nucleotides read TGTGCCAGCTGGGCATGGGGCGCCTCCTACGAGCAGTACTTC. It codes for CASWAWGASYEQYF. Complete variable domain (other parts from reference TRBV5-4 and TRBJ2-7): ETGVTQSPTHLIKTRGQQVTLRCSSQSGHNTVSWYQQALGQGPQFIFQYYREEENGRGNFPPRFSGLQFPNYSSELNVNALELDDSALYLCASWAWGASYEQYFGPGTRLTVT.

This chain joins TRBV5-1 and TRBJ1-1; a possible D gene is TRBD1 (6 bases). Germline CDR1 and CDR2: SGHRS and YFSETQ. V was pared by 3 bases and J by 4 bases, with 10 bases between. The CDR3 runs 13 residues. As DNA, the CDR3 is TGCGCCAGCAGCTGGGAAGGGGGCACTGAAGCTTTCTTT. Amino acids: CASSWEGGTEAFF.

This clone appeared a single time. The chain links TRBV12-5 to TRBJ2-5; the match to TRBD2 covers 10 bases. The CDR3 is made up of 16 amino acids. J gave up 5 bases and V 3 bases, and 9 bases lay outside the gene matches. Germline V gene data show CDR1 as LGHNT and CDR2 as FRNRAP. The CDR3 DNA reads as TGTGCTAGTGGTTTTGAGAGCGGGGGGGCCTGGGAGACCCAGTACTTC. Its protein is CASGFESGGAWETQYF.

There are a few counts of this clone. The chain couples TRBV4-3 to TRBJ1-4; TRBD1 might be the D (5 bases). The CDR3 has 16 residues. Germline V gene sequence: CDR1 LGHNA, CDR2 YSLEER. V gave up 0 bases and J gave up 6 bases, with 14 bases separating them. For the CDR3, the DNA is TGCGCCAGCAGCCAAGATGGTAGAAGGGGAGATGAAAAACTGTTTTTT. Its translation: CASSQDGRRGDEKLFF.

This sequence joins TRBV6-6 and TRBJ1-6; TRBD1 matches at 7 bases. V trimming: 6 bases; J trimming: 1 base; junction bases outside the gene matches: 0. Germline CDR1 MNHNY, CDR2 SVGAGI (reference sequence). The CDR3 sequence is 14 residues long. CDR3 in DNA: TGTGCCAGCAGACAGGGGTCCTATAATTCACCCCTCCACTTT. This encodes CASRQGSYNSPLHF.

This clone turned up a few times. CDR3 region: CASGLEGRAFF. CDR3 bases: TGTGCTAGTGGTTTGGAAGGGAGAGCTTTCTTT. The V call is TRBV12-5, the J call TRBJ1-1; D is uncertain. The CDR3 has 11 residues. Trimming took 1 base from V and 10 from J, leaving 7 bases between them. CDR1 is LGHNT and CDR2 is FRNRAP in the germline V gene.

The rearrangement joins TRBV25-1 to TRBJ2-7, with D possibly matching TRBD2 (7 bases). The length of the CDR3 is 17 residues. Germline loops: CDR1 MGHDK, CDR2 SYGVNS. V dropped 7 bases and J dropped 0 bases, with 22 bases sitting between them. In nucleotides, the CDR3 is TGTGCCAGCACCCAAGGGGGGAGGGGACTGAGCTCCTACGAGCAGTACTTC. Its translation is CASTQGGRGLSSYEQYF.